This T cell receptor beta chain was obtained from a study of read filtering for tumor transcriptome and immune sequencing. Molecular barcoded adaptors covering alpha/delta and beta/gamma chains were used on roughly 400 ng RNA. MiXCR, run by TCRdb on the reads, gives a single entry per CDR3 protein. The sample carries over 50,000 distinct CDR3 sequences, approximately 18% recorded once. This clonotype showed up many times. This TCR was recovered from a donor at least 40 years old with multiple myeloma. The source material was a population of CD138-negative cells sorted from bone marrow.

The CDR3, as DNA: TGCAGCGTGGGACAGGGTTCCAATCAGCCCCAGCATTTT. The encoded protein is CSVGQGSNQPQHF. This rearrangement joins TRBV29-1 to TRBJ1-5; 9 bases line up with TRBD1. The germline CDR1 and CDR2 sequences are SQVTM and ANQGSEA. The CDR3 sequence is 13 residues long. Trimming at V came to 6 bases and at J to 3 bases, leaving 3 bases not matched to a gene. The whole variable domain, filled in from reference TRBV29-1 and TRBJ1-5, reads SAVISQKPSRDICQRGTSLTIQCQVDSQVTMMFWYRQQPGQSLTLIATANQGSEATYESGFVIDKFPISRPNLTFSTLTVSNMSPEDSSIYLCSVGQGSNQPQHFGDGTRLSIL.